This T cell receptor beta chain was captured by sequencing in a study of T cell repertoires in cytomegalovirus infection (dated by TCRdb to about 2019). Looking at the study overall: Donor HLA type was relevant to the analysis, because carriage of CMV infection together with the matching HLA type was indicated by public TCR beta signatures.

About this clonotype: Its antigen remains unidentified. Per-base qualities were not stored, and no clone one base away is much larger.

General study outcomes and caveats: The ex vivo response was dominated by HLA-C-restricted CMV-specific TCR beta clonotypes, which also provided the single most frequent clonotype in two of eight donors. In both this cohort and an independent cohort of several hundred donors, the cumulative frequency of public TCR beta family members distinguished carriers of CMV infection plus the relevant HLA type.

V is clipped by 1 base and J by 4 bases, and the sequence between their germline boundaries is 15 bases long. From its cysteine to its phenylalanine, the CDR3 spans 16 amino acids. Of all the DNA, just the CDR3 is kept, 48 bases in frame from base 1. CDR1 LGHNA and CDR2 YSLEER were looked up in the germline V gene. Reads for this sample came from an Illumina HiSeq 1500. In TCRdb, the public reads were trimmed at Q25 with fastp and aligned with MiXCR, with productive beta chains retained. Every CDR3 protein is listed once, alongside the most common genes and DNA of its rows. Here the sample has under 300,000 distinct CDR3 sequences; about 17% occur a single time. 40% to 55% of the sample comes from the top ten.

The material sequenced was CD8+ T cells from PBMCs. The chain joins TRBV4-3 to TRBJ2-3; the D gene is perhaps TRBD1, on 5 matching bases. The TCR originated in a human donor in good health (CMV status not recorded). Some clones in this sample may be carry-over from other donors' samples. Read as DNA, the sequence is TGCGCCAGCAGCCAAGGCGTCAGGGATGGTGCAGATACGCAGTATTTT. This gives the protein CASSQGVRDGADTQYF.